These 2 T cell receptor beta chains came from one sample sequenced in a study of regulatory T cells in long-lasting Graves disease. Through Arm-PCR of CDR3 regions and iRepertoire HTBI primers, TCR beta libraries were built. TCRdb redid the calling of the multiplex PCR reads with MiXCR, one entry per CDR3 protein. The repertoire holds about 420,000 distinct CDR3 sequences, with 23% as singletons. The time point: persistent/refractory GD, antithyroid drugs over 5 years with positive TRAb. Following extraction of RNA from PBMCs, that RNA was used to make the TCR library. Source: peripheral blood mononuclear cells (PBMCs), taken when the disease was refractory, from a patient treated with antithyroid drugs. The receptors were gathered from a female donor with Graves disease.

The V and J genes are TRBV29-1 and TRBJ1-1; TRBD1 might be the D (5 bases). Germline V gene lookup returns CDR1 SQVTM and CDR2 ANQGSEA. This CDR3 has 14 amino acids. V dropped 6 bases and J dropped 6 bases, with 20 bases sitting between them. CDR3 amino acids: CSVSTFAGAAEAFF. The CDR3 bases are TGCAGCGTGTCGACATTTGCTGGGGCGGCTGAAGCTTTCTTT.

In the case of this clonotype: With a much larger clone just one base away, this may be a read error. This rearrangement joins TRBV28 to TRBJ1-1; no definite D call. Germline V CDR1 and CDR2: MDHEN, SYDVKM. This CDR3 contains 12 residues. CDR3 bases: TGTACCAGCACTCGTGGTGTCACTGAAGCTTTCTTT. This sequence encodes CTSTRGVTEAFF.